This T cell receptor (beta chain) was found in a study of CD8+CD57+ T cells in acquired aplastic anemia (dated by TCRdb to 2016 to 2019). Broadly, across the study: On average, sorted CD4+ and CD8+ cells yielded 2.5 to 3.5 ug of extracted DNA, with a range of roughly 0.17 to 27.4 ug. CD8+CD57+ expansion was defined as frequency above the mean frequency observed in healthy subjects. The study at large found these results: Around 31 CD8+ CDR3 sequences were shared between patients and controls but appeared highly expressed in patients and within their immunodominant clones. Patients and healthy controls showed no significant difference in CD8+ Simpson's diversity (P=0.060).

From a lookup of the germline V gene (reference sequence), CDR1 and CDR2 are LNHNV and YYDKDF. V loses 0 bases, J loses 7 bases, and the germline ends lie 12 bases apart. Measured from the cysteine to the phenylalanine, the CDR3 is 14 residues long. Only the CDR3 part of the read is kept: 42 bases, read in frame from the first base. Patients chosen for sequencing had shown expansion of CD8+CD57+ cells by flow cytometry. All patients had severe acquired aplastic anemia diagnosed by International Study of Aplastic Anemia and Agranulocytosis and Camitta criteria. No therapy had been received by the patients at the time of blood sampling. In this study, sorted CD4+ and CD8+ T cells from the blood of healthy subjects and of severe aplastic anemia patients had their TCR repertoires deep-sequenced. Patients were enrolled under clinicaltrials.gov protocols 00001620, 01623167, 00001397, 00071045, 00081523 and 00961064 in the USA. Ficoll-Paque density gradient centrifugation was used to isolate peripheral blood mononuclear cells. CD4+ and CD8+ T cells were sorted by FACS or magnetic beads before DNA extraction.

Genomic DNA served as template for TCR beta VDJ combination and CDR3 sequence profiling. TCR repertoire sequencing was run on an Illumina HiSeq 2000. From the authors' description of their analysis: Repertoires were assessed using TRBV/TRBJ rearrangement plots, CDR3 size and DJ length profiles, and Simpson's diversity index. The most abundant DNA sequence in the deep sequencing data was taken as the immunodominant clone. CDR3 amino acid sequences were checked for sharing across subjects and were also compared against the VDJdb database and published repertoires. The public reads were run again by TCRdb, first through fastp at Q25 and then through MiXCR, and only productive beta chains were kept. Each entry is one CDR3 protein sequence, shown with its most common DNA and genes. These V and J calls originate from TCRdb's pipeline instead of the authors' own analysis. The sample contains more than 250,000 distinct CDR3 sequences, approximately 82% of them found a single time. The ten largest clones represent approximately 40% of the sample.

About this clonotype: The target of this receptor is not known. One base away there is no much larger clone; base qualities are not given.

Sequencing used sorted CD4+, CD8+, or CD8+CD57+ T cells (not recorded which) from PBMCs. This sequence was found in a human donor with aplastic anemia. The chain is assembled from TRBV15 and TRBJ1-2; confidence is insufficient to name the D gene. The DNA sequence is TGTGCCACCAGCAGAGATCTAACAATCCCTGGCTACACCTTC. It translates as CATSRDLTIPGYTF.